This TCR beta chain was captured by sequencing in a study of cytomegalovirus exposure and HLA in healthy donors. For the study at large: The study's early data release held roughly 91 million unique TCRs from HLA-typed donors. Study-wide findings and caveats: Productive rates of about 90% or about 30% were seen for most TCR beta V segments in an earlier analysis. Investigators reported 150 to 200 TCR beta chains as tied to cytomegalovirus. In vitro checks showed that three CMV-associated chains really do target CMV antigens.

This clone has a handful of counts. Its antigen is unknown. The PCR ran on 60 Vbeta and 13 Jbeta primers. Assay used: immunoSEQ multiplex PCR; TCRdb lists only in-frame clones, some missing. The sample lists around 120,000 clones; 9.5% were seen once. CDR1 MDHEN and CDR2 SYDVKM come from the germline V gene. This CDR3 contains 15 residues. With 4 bases removed from V and 1 base from J, the gap between germline ends came to 11 bases. J is TRBJ2-1 and V is TRBV28; tentatively, D is TRBD2 (6 bases). This receptor was taken from a man between 25 and 39 years old in good health and CMV-seronegative. Material: PBMCs. The CDR3 here is CASSWGGNSYNEQFF. As DNA, the CDR3 is TGTGCCAGCAGTTGGGGCGGGAATTCCTACAATGAGCAGTTCTTC.